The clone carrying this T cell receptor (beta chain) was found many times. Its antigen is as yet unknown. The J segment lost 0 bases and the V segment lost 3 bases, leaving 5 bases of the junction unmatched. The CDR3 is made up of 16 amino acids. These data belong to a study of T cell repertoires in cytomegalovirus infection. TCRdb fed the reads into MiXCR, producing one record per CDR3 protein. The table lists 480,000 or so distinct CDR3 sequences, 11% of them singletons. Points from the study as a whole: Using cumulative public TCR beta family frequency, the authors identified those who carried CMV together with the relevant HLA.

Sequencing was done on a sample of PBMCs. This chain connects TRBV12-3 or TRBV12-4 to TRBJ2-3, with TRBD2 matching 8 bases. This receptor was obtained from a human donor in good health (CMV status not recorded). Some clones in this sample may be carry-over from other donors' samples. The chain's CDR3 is CASSLRSGGSTDTQYF. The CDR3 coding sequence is TGTGCCAGCAGTTTGAGGAGCGGGGGCAGCACAGATACGCAGTATTTT.